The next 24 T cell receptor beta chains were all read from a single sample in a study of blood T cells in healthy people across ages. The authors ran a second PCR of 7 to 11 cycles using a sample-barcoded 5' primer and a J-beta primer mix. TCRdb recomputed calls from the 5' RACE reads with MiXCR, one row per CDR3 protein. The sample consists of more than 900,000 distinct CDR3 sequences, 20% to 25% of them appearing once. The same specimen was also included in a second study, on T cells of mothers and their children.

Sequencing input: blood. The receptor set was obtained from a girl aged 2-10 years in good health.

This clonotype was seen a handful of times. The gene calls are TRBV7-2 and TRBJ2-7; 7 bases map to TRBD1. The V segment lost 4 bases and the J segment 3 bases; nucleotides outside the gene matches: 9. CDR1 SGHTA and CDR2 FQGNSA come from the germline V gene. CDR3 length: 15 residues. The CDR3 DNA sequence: TGTGCCAGCAGCTCCGACCGGGACAGATACTACGAGCAGTACTTC. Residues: CASSSDRDRYYEQYF.

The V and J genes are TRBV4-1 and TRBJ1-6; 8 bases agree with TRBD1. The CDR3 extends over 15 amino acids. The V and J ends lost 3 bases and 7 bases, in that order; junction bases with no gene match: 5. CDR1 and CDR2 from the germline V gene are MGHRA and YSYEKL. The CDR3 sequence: CASSHQGAPNSPLHF. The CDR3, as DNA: TGCGCCAGCAGCCACCAGGGGGCGCCAAATTCACCCCTCCACTTT.

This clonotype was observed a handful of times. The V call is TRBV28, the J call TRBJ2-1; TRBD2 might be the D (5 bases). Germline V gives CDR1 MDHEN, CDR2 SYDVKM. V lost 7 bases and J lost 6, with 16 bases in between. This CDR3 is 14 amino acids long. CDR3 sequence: CASNSASNRNEQFF. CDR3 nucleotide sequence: TGTGCCAGCAATTCCGCTAGCAACCGCAATGAGCAGTTCTTC.

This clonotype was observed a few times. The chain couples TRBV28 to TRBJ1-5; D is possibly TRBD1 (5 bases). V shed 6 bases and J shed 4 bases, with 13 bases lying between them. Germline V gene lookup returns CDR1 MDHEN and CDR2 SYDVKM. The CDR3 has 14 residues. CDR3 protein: CASSRRVRNQPQHF. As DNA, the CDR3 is TGTGCCAGCAGCCGCAGGGTTCGTAATCAGCCCCAGCATTTT.

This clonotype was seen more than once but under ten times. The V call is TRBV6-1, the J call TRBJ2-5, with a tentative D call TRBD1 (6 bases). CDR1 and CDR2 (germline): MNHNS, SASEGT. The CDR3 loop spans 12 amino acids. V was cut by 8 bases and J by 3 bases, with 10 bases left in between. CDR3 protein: CASSKGEETQYF. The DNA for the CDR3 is TGTGCCAGCTCTAAGGGGGAAGAGACCCAGTACTTC.

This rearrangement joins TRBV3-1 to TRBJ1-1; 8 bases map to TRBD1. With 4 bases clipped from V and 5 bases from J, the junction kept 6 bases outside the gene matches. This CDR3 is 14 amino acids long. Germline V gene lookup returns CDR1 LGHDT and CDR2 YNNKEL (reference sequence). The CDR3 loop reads CASSRPDRETEAFF. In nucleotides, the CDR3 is TGTGCCAGCAGCCGCCCGGACAGGGAGACTGAAGCTTTCTTT.

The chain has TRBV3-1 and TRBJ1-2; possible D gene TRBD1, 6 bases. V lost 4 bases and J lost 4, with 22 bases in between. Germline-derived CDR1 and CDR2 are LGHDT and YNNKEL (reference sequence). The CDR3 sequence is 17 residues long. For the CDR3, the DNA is TGTGCCAGCAGCCCCAACCCCGGGACACCCAAGAGCTATGGCTACACCTTC. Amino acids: CASSPNPGTPKSYGYTF.

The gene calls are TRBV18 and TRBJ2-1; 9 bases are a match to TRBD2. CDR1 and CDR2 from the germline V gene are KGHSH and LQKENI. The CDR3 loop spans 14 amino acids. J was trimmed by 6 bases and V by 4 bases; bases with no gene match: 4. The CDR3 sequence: CASSLGTSSNEQFF. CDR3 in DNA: TGTGCCAGCTCACTTGGGACTAGCAGCAATGAGCAGTTCTTC.

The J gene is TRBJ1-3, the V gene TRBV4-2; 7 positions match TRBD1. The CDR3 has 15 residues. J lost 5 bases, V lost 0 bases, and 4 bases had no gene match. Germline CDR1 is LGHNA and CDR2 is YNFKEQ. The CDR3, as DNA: TGTGCCAGCAGCCAAGATCAGGGGGATAGAAACACCATATATTTT. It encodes CASSQDQGDRNTIYF.

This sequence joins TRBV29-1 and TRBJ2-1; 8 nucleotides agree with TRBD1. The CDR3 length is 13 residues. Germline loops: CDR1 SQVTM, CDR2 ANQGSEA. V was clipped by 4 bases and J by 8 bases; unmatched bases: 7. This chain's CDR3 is CSVARTGNDEQFF. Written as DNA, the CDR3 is TGCAGCGTTGCAAGGACAGGGAACGATGAGCAGTTCTTC.

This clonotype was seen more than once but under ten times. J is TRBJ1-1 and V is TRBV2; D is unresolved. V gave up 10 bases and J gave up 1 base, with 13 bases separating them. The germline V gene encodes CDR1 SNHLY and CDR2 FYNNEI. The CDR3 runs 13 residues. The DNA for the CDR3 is TGTGCCACCCTCTATGCCCAGAACACTGAAGCTTTCTTT. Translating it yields CATLYAQNTEAFF.

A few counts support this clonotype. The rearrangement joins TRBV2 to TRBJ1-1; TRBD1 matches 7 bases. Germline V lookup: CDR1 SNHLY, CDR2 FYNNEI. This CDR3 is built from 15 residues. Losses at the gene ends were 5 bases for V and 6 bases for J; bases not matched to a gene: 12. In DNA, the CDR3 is TGTGCCAGCAGTAATACAGGGGAAGGGTTCGCTGAAGCTTTCTTT. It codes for CASSNTGEGFAEAFF. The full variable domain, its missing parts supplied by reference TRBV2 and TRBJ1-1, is EPEVTQTPSHQVTQMGQEVILRCVPISNHLYFYWYRQILGQKVEFLVSFYNNEISEKSEIFDDQFSVERPDGSNFTLKIRSTKLEDSAMYFCASSNTGEGFAEAFFGQGTRLTVV.

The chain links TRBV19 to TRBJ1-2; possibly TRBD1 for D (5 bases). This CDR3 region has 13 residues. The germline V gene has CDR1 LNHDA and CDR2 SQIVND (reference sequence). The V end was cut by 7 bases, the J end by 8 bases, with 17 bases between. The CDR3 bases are TGTGCCAGTACAGGGACGGAGGATTACGGCTACACCTTC. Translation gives CASTGTEDYGYTF.

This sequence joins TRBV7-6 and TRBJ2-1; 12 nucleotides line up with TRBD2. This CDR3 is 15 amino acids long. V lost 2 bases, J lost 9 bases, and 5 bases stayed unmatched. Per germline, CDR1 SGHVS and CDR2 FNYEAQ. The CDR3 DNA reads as TGTGCCAGCAGCTTATCTAGCGGGGGGGATGTTGAGCAGTTCTTC. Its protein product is CASSLSSGGDVEQFF.

The CDR3 is CSARDPSGEGQGRSGYTF. CDR3 coding DNA: TGCAGTGCTAGAGATCCTAGTGGGGAGGGCCAAGGACGGAGTGGCTACACCTTC. V gene TRBV20-1 combines with J gene TRBJ1-2; no definite D call. From germline, CDR1 is DFQATT and CDR2 SNEGSKA (reference sequence). V lost 0 bases and J lost 7, with 27 bases in between. This CDR3 has 18 residues.

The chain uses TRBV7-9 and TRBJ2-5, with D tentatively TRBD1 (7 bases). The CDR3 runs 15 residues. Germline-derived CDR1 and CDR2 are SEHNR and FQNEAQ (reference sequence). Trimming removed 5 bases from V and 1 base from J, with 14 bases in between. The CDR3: CASSPEGASQETQYF. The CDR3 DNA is TGTGCCAGCAGCCCGGAGGGGGCTAGCCAAGAGACCCAGTACTTC.

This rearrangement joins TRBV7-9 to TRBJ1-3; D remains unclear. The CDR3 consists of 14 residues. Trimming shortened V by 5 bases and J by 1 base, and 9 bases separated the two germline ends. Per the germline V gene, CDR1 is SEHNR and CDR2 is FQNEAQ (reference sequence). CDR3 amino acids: CASSLRTSGNTIYF. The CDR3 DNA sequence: TGTGCCAGCAGCCTCCGGACGTCTGGAAACACCATATATTTT.

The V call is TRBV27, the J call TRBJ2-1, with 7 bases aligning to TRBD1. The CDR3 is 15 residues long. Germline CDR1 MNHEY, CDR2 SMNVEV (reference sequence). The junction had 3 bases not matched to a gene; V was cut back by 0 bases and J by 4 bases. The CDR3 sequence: CASSLSGQRYNEQFF. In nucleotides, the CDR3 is TGTGCCAGCAGTTTATCGGGACAGAGATACAATGAGCAGTTCTTC.

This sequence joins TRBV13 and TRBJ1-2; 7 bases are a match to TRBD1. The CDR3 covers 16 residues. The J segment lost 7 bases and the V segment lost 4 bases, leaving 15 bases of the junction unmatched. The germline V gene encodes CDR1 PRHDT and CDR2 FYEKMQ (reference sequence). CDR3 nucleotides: TGTGCCAGCAGCTCAAGAGACAGACAGGGAATATTTGGCTACACCTTC. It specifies CASSSRDRQGIFGYTF.

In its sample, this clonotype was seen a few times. CDR3 sequence: CASSPRDVTYEQYF. CDR3 sequence (DNA): TGTGCCAGCAGCCCAAGGGATGTGACATACGAGCAGTACTTC. The rearrangement uses TRBV7-9 and TRBJ2-5; D unclear. Judging by the DNA end, TRBJ2-7 fits better; the J call may be wrong. Germline CDR1 SEHNR, CDR2 FQNEAQ (reference sequence). The CDR3 contains 14 residues.

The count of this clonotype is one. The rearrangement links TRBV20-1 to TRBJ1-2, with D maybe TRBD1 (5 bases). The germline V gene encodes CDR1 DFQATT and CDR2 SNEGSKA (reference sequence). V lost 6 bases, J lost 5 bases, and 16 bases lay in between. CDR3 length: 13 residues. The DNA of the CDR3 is TGCAGTGCCGACCAGGGAGACGCTTATGGCTACACCTTC. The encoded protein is CSADQGDAYGYTF.

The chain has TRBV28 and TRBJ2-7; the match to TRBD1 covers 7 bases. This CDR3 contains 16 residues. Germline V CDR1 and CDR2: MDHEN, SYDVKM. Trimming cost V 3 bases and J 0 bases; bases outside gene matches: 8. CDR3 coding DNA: TGTGCCAGCAGTTTGGGGGTGGGGACAGACTCCTACGAGCAGTACTTC. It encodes CASSLGVGTDSYEQYF. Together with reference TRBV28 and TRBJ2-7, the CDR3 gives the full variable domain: DVKVTQSSRYLVKRTGEKVFLECVQDMDHENMFWYRQDPGLGLRLIYFSYDVKMKEKGDIPEGYSVSREKKERFSLILESASTNQTSMYLCASSLGVGTDSYEQYFGPGTRLTVT.

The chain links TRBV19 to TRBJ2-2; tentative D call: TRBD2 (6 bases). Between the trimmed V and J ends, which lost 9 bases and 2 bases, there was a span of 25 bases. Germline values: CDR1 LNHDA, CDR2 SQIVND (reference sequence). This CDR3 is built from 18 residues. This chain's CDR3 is CASQPGLPRQVNTGELFF. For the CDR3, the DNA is TGTGCCAGCCAACCGGGACTCCCACGTCAGGTTAACACCGGGGAGCTGTTTTTT. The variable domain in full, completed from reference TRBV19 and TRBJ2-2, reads DGGITQSPKYLFRKEGQNVTLSCEQNLNHDAMYWYRQDPGQGLRLIYYSQIVNDFQKGDIAEGYSVSREKKESFPLTVTSAQKNPTAFYLCASQPGLPRQVNTGELFFGEGSRLTVL.

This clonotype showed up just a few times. DNA of the CDR3: TGTGCCAGCAGCCCCTACCGGATGGGGCATCCGGGACTAACAAAAGAGACCCAGTACTTC. Residues: CASSPYRMGHPGLTKETQYF. The J gene is TRBJ2-5, the V gene TRBV7-9; 7 positions agree with TRBD2. V was pared by 5 bases and J by 3 bases, with 24 bases of the junction left unmatched. The CDR3 contains 20 residues. The germline gives CDR1 SEHNR, CDR2 FQNEAQ (reference sequence).